A selection of T cell receptor beta chains follows, all from one sample in a study of vaccination effects on CD4 cells after COVID-19. No antigens are known for them. Method: immunoSEQ multiplex PCR; TCRdb's copy keeps in-frame clones and lacks some. The sample carries 25,000 to 35,000 clones, under 85% recorded once. Sequencing was performed on CD4+ T cells from PBMCs cultured with HCoV-OC43 spike peptides, taken after COVID-19 vaccination. These receptors were collected from a human donor who received a COVID-19 vaccine. Both conserved end residues are part of each CDR3. A D gene is named only where the DNA matches it firmly. Only some rows state a clone size, as once, few, many or a class for expanded clones.

TRBV5-6	TRBD1	TRBJ1-1	.	CASSRQGRSNTEAFF	TGTGCCAGCAGTAGACAGGGGCGATCGAACACTGAAGCTTTCTTT
TRBV18	TRBD2	TRBJ2-5	.	CATNGGTSVGETQYF	TGTGCCACAAATGGGGGGACTAGCGTTGGAGAGACCCAGTACTTC
TRBV6-5	.	TRBJ1-1	.	CASSWTPITEAFF	TGTGCCAGCAGTTGGACACCAATCACTGAAGCTTTCTTT
TRBV3-1/TRBV3-2	TRBD1	TRBJ2-2	.	CASSHSGTGKAGELFF	TGTGCCAGCAGCCATTCTGGGACAGGGAAAGCCGGGGAGCTGTTTTTT
TRBV3-1/TRBV3-2	.	TRBJ1-1	.	CASSQFLGPAGTEAFF	TGTGCCAGCAGCCAATTTTTAGGCCCGGCGGGGACTGAAGCTTTCTTT
TRBV29-1	TRBD2	TRBJ2-1	.	CSLTFGGGGYNEQFF	TGCAGCCTCACTTTTGGTGGCGGGGGCTACAATGAGCAGTTCTTC
TRBV2	.	TRBJ2-1	.	CASSPDSNEQFF	TGTGCCAGCAGTCCTGACAGTAACGAGCAGTTCTTC
TRBV6-5	.	TRBJ1-3	.	CASSYLTQGIGNTIYF	TGTGCCAGCAGTTACTTGACCCAGGGAATTGGAAACACCATATATTTT
TRBV3-1/TRBV3-2	.	TRBJ1-2	.	CASSQDRLGGYTF	TGTGCCAGCAGCCAAGATCGTCTAGGGGGCTACACCTTC
TRBV2	.	TRBJ2-4	.	CASSRHSIFLLAKNIQYF	TGTGCCAGCAGTAGACACTCGATTTTCTTGTTAGCCAAAAACATTCAGTACTTC
TRBV2	.	TRBJ2-2	.	CASSGIWRKNTGELFF	TGTGCCAGCAGTGGAATCTGGCGGAAGAACACCGGGGAGCTGTTTTTT
TRBV3-1/TRBV3-2	.	TRBJ1-3	.	CASSDRQLKGNTIYF	TGTGCCAGCAGCGATAGACAGTTGAAAGGAAACACCATATATTTT
TRBV7-2	TRBD1	TRBJ2-6	.	CASSSTGAGANVLTF	TGTGCCAGCAGCTCTACAGGGGCTGGGGCCAACGTCCTGACTTTC
TRBV5-1	TRBD2	TRBJ2-2	medium-sized	CASSWGGANTGELFF	TGCGCCAGCAGCTGGGGGGGAGCGAACACCGGGGAGCTGTTTTTT
TRBV6-5	.	TRBJ2-1	.	CASERASYNEQFF	TGTGCCAGCGAGCGGGCCTCCTACAATGAGCAGTTCTTC
TRBV5-6	.	TRBJ2-7	few	CASSFVSGFTYEQYF	TGTGCCAGCAGCTTTGTTTCGGGATTCACCTACGAGCAGTACTTC
TRBV30	.	TRBJ1-3	.	CAWSTGRLGGNTIYF	TGTGCCTGGAGTACAGGCAGATTGGGAGGAAACACCATATATTTT
TRBV12-3/TRBV12-4	.	TRBJ2-3	.	CASSFGGDTQYF	TGTGCCAGCAGTTTTGGGGGAGATACGCAGTATTTT
TRBV7-9	TRBD1	TRBJ2-4	.	CASSPRRTGTVIAKNIQYF	TGTGCCAGCAGCCCGCGTCGAACCGGGACAGTAATAGCCAAAAACATTCAGTACTTC
TRBV20-1	.	TRBJ2-6	.	CSASGANVLTF	TGCAGTGCTAGTGGGGCCAACGTCCTGACTTTC
TRBV5-4	.	TRBJ1-1	.	CASRLNTEAFF	TGTGCCAGCAGATTAAACACTGAAGCTTTCTTT
TRBV9	.	TRBJ1-2	.	CASSVARLGYTF	TGTGCCAGCAGCGTAGCTCGTCTAGGCTACACCTTC
TRBV27	TRBD1	TRBJ2-1	once	CASSTLGTVTYNEQFF	TGTGCCAGCAGTACCCTGGGGACAGTGACCTACAATGAGCAGTTCTTC
TRBV6-5	TRBD1	TRBJ1-5	.	CASRGQGSGQPQHF	TGTGCCAGTAGGGGGCAGGGGAGTGGTCAGCCCCAGCATTTT
TRBV5-4	TRBD1	TRBJ2-5	.	CASSLQGGTETQYF	TGTGCCAGCAGCCTACAAGGGGGCACTGAGACCCAGTACTTC
TRBV24-1	.	TRBJ2-7	.	CATSDRTTYEQYF	TGTGCCACCAGTGACAGGACTACCTACGAGCAGTACTTC
TRBV4-2	TRBD2	TRBJ2-4	.	CASSPMGGVPSHAKNIQYF	TGTGCCAGCAGCCCCATGGGGGGGGTACCCAGTCACGCCAAAAACATTCAGTACTTC
TRBV7-9	.	TRBJ1-4	.	CASSSNLRGVGEKLFF	TGTGCCAGCAGCTCCAACTTGAGAGGGGTGGGGGAAAAACTGTTTTTT
TRBV6-1	TRBD2	TRBJ2-3	.	CASSEGLAGGLDTQYF	TGTGCCAGCAGTGAAGGACTAGCGGGAGGTTTAGATACGCAGTATTTT
TRBV7-4	TRBD1	TRBJ1-1	.	CASSWDRESNTEAFF	TGTGCCAGCAGCTGGGACAGGGAGTCGAACACTGAAGCTTTCTTT
TRBV19	TRBD1	TRBJ1-1	.	CASCDRDTEAFF	TGTGCCAGTTGTGACAGGGACACTGAAGCTTTCTTT
TRBV6-4	.	TRBJ2-1	.	CASSDVTGSAQFF	TGTGCCAGCAGTGACGTCACCGGGAGTGCGCAGTTCTTC
TRBV19	.	TRBJ2-7	.	CASTSGTYPYEQYF	TGTGCCAGTACCTCCGGGACCTACCCCTACGAGCAGTACTTC
TRBV14	TRBD1	TRBJ1-1	.	CASSRTTGSGLAEAFF	TGTGCCAGCAGCCGGACGACAGGGTCGGGGCTTGCTGAAGCTTTCTTT
TRBV19	.	TRBJ1-4	.	CASSMAGTTNEKLFF	TGTGCCAGTAGTATGGCCGGGACAACTAATGAAAAACTGTTTTTT
TRBV28	.	TRBJ2-7	.	CASSFLVTYEQYF	TGTGCCAGCAGTTTTTTAGTTACCTACGAGCAGTACTTC
TRBV6-1	TRBD1	TRBJ1-6	.	CASSELRDRGSPLHF	TGTGCCAGCAGTGAGCTCCGGGACAGAGGTTCACCCCTCCACTTT
TRBV6-5	.	TRBJ2-2	.	CASSFASNTGELFF	TGTGCCAGCAGTTTTGCTTCGAACACCGGGGAGCTGTTTTTT
TRBV3-1/TRBV3-2	.	TRBJ2-7	.	CASSQVQAVYEQYF	TGTGCCAGCAGCCAAGTCCAAGCGGTCTACGAGCAGTACTTC
TRBV10-3	.	TRBJ2-7	once	CAISDRTERVYEQYF	TGTGCCATCAGTGATAGGACGGAAAGGGTATACGAGCAGTACTTC
TRBV2	TRBD1	TRBJ2-7	.	CASSVGPGQGSYEQYF	TGTGCCAGCAGTGTTGGACCGGGACAGGGCAGCTACGAGCAGTACTTC
TRBV13	.	TRBJ1-1	.	CASSLGRTGTVAAFF	TGTGCCAGCAGCCTGGGACGGACGGGAACCGTAGCGGCTTTCTTT
TRBV18	.	TRBJ1-1	.	CASTIQGEGEAFF	TGTGCCAGCACAATACAGGGTGAGGGGGAAGCTTTCTTT
TRBV28	.	TRBJ1-2	.	CASSSGPHYGYTF	TGTGCCAGCAGTTCGGGGCCTCACTATGGCTACACCTTC
TRBV6-1	TRBD1	TRBJ1-2	.	CASSEQGAFSDYGYTF	TGTGCCAGCAGTGAACAGGGGGCATTTTCGGACTATGGCTACACCTTC
TRBV14	TRBD2	TRBJ2-1	.	CASSHLAGGGNEQFF	TGTGCCAGCAGCCACCTAGCGGGGGGGGGCAATGAGCAGTTCTTC
TRBV7-9	TRBD1	TRBJ1-5	.	CASSLVWTGGDQPQHF	TGTGCCAGCAGCTTAGTTTGGACAGGGGGAGATCAGCCCCAGCATTTT
TRBV10-1	TRBD2	TRBJ2-3	.	CASSSASGGNTDTQYF	TGCGCCAGCAGTTCGGCTAGCGGGGGGAACACAGATACGCAGTATTTT
TRBV6-5	.	TRBJ1-1	.	CASNRDLGTEAFF	TGTGCCAGCAACAGGGACCTGGGCACTGAAGCTTTCTTT
TRBV7-8	.	TRBJ2-7	.	CASSLALGKSEQYF	TGTGCCAGCAGCTTAGCGCTGGGCAAATCCGAGCAGTACTTC
TRBV5-4	.	TRBJ2-1	.	CASSPGQTNFLYNEQFF	TGTGCCAGCAGCCCAGGACAGACCAACTTCCTCTACAATGAGCAGTTCTTC
TRBV7-2	.	TRBJ1-1	.	CASSLYATRRAFF	TGTGCCAGCAGCTTATATGCTACCAGAAGAGCTTTCTTT
TRBV2	.	TRBJ1-5	.	CASSAGQGHRSQHF	TGTGCCAGCAGTGCTGGGCAGGGACATCGGTCTCAGCATTTT
TRBV29-1	.	TRBJ1-5	.	CSVRRGEHSNQPQHF	TGCAGCGTTCGCAGGGGTGAGCATAGCAATCAGCCCCAGCATTTT